This TCR beta chain is from a study of blood T cells in healthy people across ages. Study-wide findings and caveats: TCR beta diversity correlated strongly with naive T cell percentage.

Total RNA was extracted at no less than 5 micrograms per sample. The second PCR ran roughly 6 to 11 cycles with a sample-barcoded 5' primer and J-beta primers. TCRdb called the 5' RACE reads again in MiXCR, with one record for every CDR3 protein. This sample has just under 550,000 distinct CDR3 sequences; around 24% occur once, and the top ten carry 8.7%. Concerning this clonotype: Its antigen is as yet unknown.

This sample was shared with a second study, whose subject was T cells of mothers and their children.

What was sequenced was blood. The sequence was obtained from a boy aged 5-17 years in good health.

CDR3 DNA: TGTGCCAGCAGTTCCCAGGACGGCACTGGCATTCAGTACTTC. It translates to CASSSQDGTGIQYF. The chain carries TRBV28 and TRBJ2-4; D call uncertain. This CDR3 is built from 14 residues. CDR1 and CDR2 (germline): MDHEN, SYDVKM. Trimming shortened V by 4 bases and J by 9 bases, and 16 bases separated the two germline ends.